A selection of T cell receptor beta chains follows, all from one sample in a study of blood T cell repertoires in COVID-19. Only in-frame clones appear in the TCRdb table, and some are missing; sequencing was by immunoSEQ multiplex PCR. The repertoire consists of 150,000 to 200,000 clones, with under 85% occurring once and the leading ten covering less than 10%. The sample comprised peripheral blood. The receptors come from a woman in her 70s with COVID-19, enrolled during active disease. The CDR3 runs from the conserved cysteine through the conserved F or W. D genes are given only for firm matches. Size tells how often a clone was seen (once, few, many) or the class of an expanded clone, and some rows leave it out.

d_gene,j_gene,abundance,v_gene,CDR3nt,CDR3aa
NA,TRBJ2-1,NA,TRBV9,TGTGCCAGCAGCGCGAGTACGGGCAATGAGCAGTTCTTC,CASSASTGNEQFF
TRBD1,TRBJ2-7,NA,TRBV5-1,TGCGCCAGCCTAGCTTCGACAGGGTCGGACGAGCAGTACTTC,CASLASTGSDEQYF
TRBD1,TRBJ2-7,NA,TRBV7-2,TGTGCCAGCAACTTGGGACAGGCCATTTCCTACGAGCAGTACTTC,CASNLGQAISYEQYF
TRBD1,TRBJ1-1,NA,TRBV6-5,TGTGCCAGCAGTCCCGGGGACAGATCGAACACTGAAGCTTTCTTT,CASSPGDRSNTEAFF
NA,TRBJ1-4,once,TRBV28,TGTGCCAGCAGTCCAAACAGGGTCACTAATGAAAAACTGTTTTTT,CASSPNRVTNEKLFF
NA,TRBJ1-4,NA,TRBV5-5,TGTGCCAGCAGCTTGAGTCTAGCTGAAAAACTGTTTTTT,CASSLSLAEKLFF
NA,TRBJ2-3,NA,TRBV13,TGTGCCAGCAGACCGGCGGGGAGGGATACGCAGTATTTT,CASRPAGRDTQYF
NA,TRBJ2-3,few,TRBV7-8,TGTGCCAGCAGCCTCACGACCGCGGCAGATACGCAGTATTTT,CASSLTTAADTQYF
NA,TRBJ2-2,NA,TRBV28,TGTGCCAGCAGTTTAGGGCGAAGCACCGGGGAGCTGTTTTTT,CASSLGRSTGELFF
NA,TRBJ1-3,NA,TRBV18,TGTGCCAGCTCACCACTAGTCGACAGGAGCTCTGGAAACACCATATATTTT,CASSPLVDRSSGNTIYF
TRBD2,TRBJ2-5,NA,TRBV7-2,TGTGCCAGCAGCGCTGGGACTAGCGGGAGGGTCCTAGAGACCCAGTACTTC,CASSAGTSGRVLETQYF